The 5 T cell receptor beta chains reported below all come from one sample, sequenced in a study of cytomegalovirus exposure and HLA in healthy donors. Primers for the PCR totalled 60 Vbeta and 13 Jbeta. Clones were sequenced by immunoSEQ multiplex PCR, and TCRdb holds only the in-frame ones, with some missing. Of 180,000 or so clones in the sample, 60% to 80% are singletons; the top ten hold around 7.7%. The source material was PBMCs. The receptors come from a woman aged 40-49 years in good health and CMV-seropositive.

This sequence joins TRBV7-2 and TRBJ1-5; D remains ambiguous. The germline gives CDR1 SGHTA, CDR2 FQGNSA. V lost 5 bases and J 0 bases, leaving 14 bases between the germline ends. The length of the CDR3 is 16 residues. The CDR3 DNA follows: TGTGCCAGCAGCCCCCGGGCGGGCGATAGCAATCAGCCCCAGCATTTT. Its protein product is CASSPRAGDSNQPQHF.

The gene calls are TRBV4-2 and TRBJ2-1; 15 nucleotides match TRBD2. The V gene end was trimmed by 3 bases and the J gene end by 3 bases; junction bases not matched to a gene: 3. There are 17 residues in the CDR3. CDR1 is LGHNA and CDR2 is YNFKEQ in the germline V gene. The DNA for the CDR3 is TGTGCCAGCAGCCAGAGGGGACTAGCGGGAGGCTACAATGAGCAGTTCTTC. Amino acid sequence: CASSQRGLAGGYNEQFF.

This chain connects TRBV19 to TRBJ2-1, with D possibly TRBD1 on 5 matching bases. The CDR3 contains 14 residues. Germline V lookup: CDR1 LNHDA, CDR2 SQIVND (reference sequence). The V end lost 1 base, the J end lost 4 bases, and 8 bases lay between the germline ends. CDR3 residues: CASSIGQGYNEQFF. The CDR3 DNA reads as TGTGCCAGTAGTATAGGGCAGGGATACAATGAGCAGTTCTTC.

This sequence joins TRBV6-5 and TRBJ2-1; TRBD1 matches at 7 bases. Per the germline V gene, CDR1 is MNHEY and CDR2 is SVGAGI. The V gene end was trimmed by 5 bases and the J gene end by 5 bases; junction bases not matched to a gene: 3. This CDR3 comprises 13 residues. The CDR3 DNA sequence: TGTGCCAGCAGTGGGACAGACCACAATGAGCAGTTCTTC. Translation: CASSGTDHNEQFF.

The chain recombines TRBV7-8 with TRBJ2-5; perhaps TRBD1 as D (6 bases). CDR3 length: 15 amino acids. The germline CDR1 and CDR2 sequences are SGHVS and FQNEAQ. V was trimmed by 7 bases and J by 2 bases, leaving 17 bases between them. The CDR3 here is CASNGQGILQETQYF. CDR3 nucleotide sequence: TGTGCCAGCAATGGGCAGGGGATATTACAAGAGACCCAGTACTTC.